Below are 23 T cell receptor beta chains sequenced from a single sample in a study of blood T cell repertoires in COVID-19. Repertoires were generated with immunoSEQ multiplex PCR, while TCRdb's copy carries only in-frame clones and drops some. Among approximately 400,000 clones listed, 75% to 90% were seen once. Sequenced input: PBMCs or T cells enriched from blood (not recorded which). These receptors were collected from a woman aged 45-65 years who had recovered from COVID-19.

The rearrangement joins TRBV5-1 to TRBJ2-7, with 11 bases fitting TRBD2. This CDR3 has 16 residues. Trimming at V came to 4 bases and at J to 3 bases, leaving 9 bases not matched to a gene. The germline gives CDR1 SGHRS, CDR2 YFSETQ. The CDR3 bases are TGCGCCAGCAGCCCGACAACTAGCGGGAGAAACTACGAGCAGTACTTC. Its protein is CASSPTTSGRNYEQYF.

Of note for this clone: Different DNA sequences within this sample yield the same CDR3. The chain recombines TRBV30 with TRBJ1-1; D remains unclear. Germline-derived CDR1 and CDR2 are GTSNPN and SVGIG (reference sequence). The CDR3 runs 12 residues. Deletions cut 4 bases from V and 1 base from J, with 7 bases between. CDR3 sequence (DNA): TGTGCCTGGACTCCAGGGAACACTGAAGCTTTCTTT. It yields the protein CAWTPGNTEAFF.

The rearrangement joins TRBV11-2 to TRBJ2-7; TRBD2 is a possible D gene (6 bases). The V and J ends lost 0 bases and 3 bases respectively, with 6 bases between them. This CDR3 contains 13 residues. Germline CDR1 and CDR2: SGHAT and FQNNGV. The CDR3 reads CASSLEEGYEQYF. Here the CDR3 DNA reads TGTGCCAGCAGCTTAGAGGAGGGCTACGAGCAGTACTTC.

The chain employs TRBV27 and TRBJ1-1, with a tentative D call TRBD1 (5 bases). The CDR3 has 14 amino acids. Trimming stripped 2 bases from V and 1 base from J, with 8 bases between. Germline-derived CDR1 and CDR2 are MNHEY and SMNVEV (reference sequence). The CDR3 sequence is CASSLVGQNTEAFF. CDR3 DNA: TGTGCCAGCAGTTTAGTTGGACAGAACACTGAAGCTTTCTTT.

The chain has TRBV19 and TRBJ1-3; 9 nucleotides match TRBD1. The CDR3 runs 13 residues. The junction had 4 bases not matched to a gene; V was cut back by 7 bases and J by 6 bases. The germline gives CDR1 LNHDA, CDR2 SQIVND (reference sequence). DNA for the CDR3: TGTGCCAGTAAGGGACAGGGAGAAAACACCATATATTTT. Its protein is CASKGQGENTIYF.

V gene TRBV4-2 combines with J gene TRBJ1-2; weak D call: TRBD1 (5 bases). V was clipped by 7 bases and J by 6 bases, with 21 bases between them. The germline V gene encodes CDR1 LGHNA and CDR2 YNFKEQ. This CDR3 has 15 residues. The CDR3 coding sequence is TGTGCCAGCAATAAACAGTCTGGGGCGCAGGATGGCTACACCTTC. Translated, it gives CASNKQSGAQDGYTF.

The rearrangement joins TRBV3-1 (or the pseudogene TRBV3-2) to TRBJ2-2; D ambiguous. V lost 0 bases and J lost 6, with 11 bases in between. The germline V gene has CDR1 LGHDT and CDR2 YNNKEL (reference sequence). The CDR3 loop spans 15 amino acids. This CDR3 is CASSQEEIKAGELFF. The CDR3 DNA sequence: TGTGCCAGCAGCCAAGAAGAGATTAAAGCCGGGGAGCTGTTTTTT.

The rearrangement links TRBV12-3 or TRBV12-4 to TRBJ1-1; D uncertain. V was clipped by 3 bases and J by 4 bases, with 9 bases between them. CDR3 length equals 13 residues. The DNA for the CDR3 is TGTGCCAGCAGTTTTAGAAGAGGCACTGAAGCTTTCTTT. This codes for CASSFRRGTEAFF.

The sample holds one count of this clone. The rearrangement links TRBV19 to TRBJ2-2, with D perhaps TRBD2 (5 bases). The CDR3 spans 17 residues. Germline V gene data show CDR1 as LNHDA and CDR2 as SQIVND (reference sequence). Trimming took off 7 bases at V and 6 bases at J, with 24 bases between the two ends. The CDR3 protein is CASIRRGGQVNAGELFF. The CDR3 DNA reads as TGTGCCAGTATTCGGAGAGGAGGTCAGGTGAATGCCGGGGAGCTGTTTTTT.

The rearrangement uses TRBV9 and TRBJ2-7; TRBD1 aligns across 7 bases. J was trimmed by 2 bases and V by 0 bases; bases with no gene match: 8. The CDR3 runs 16 residues. Germline lookup yields CDR1 SGDLS and CDR2 YYNGEE. CDR3 loop: CASSVGVTGRTYEQYF. CDR3 DNA sequence: TGTGCCAGCAGCGTAGGTGTGACAGGGCGAACCTACGAGCAGTACTTC.

V usage is TRBV27 and J usage is TRBJ2-7; TRBD1 is a possible D gene (5 bases). Germline CDR1 is MNHEY and CDR2 is SMNVEV (reference sequence). The CDR3 has 16 amino acids. V dropped 2 bases and J dropped 4 bases, with 18 bases sitting between them. The CDR3 region has the DNA TGTGCCAGCAGTTTACCCGCGACAGCTCCTTTATACGAGCAGTACTTC. Translated: CASSLPATAPLYEQYF.

This clone was recorded once. The rearrangement links TRBV7-2 to TRBJ1-1, with a weak D call TRBD1 (5 bases). Germline V gene lookup returns CDR1 SGHTA and CDR2 FQGNSA. V was shortened by 2 bases and J by 3 bases, with 13 bases between the two germline ends. This CDR3 is 15 amino acids long. The CDR3 DNA sequence: TGTGCCAGCAGCTTATCTGGACAAGTCTACACTGAAGCTTTCTTT. It codes for CASSLSGQVYTEAFF.

This chain links TRBV12-3 or TRBV12-4 with TRBJ1-1, with a tentative D call TRBD1 (6 bases). V was shortened by 4 bases and J by 2 bases, with 8 bases between the two germline ends. The CDR3 loop spans 13 amino acids. CDR3 sequence: CASSYRVNTEAFF. CDR3 DNA sequence: TGTGCCAGCAGTTACAGGGTCAACACTGAAGCTTTCTTT.

This clone was counted a single time. The chain links TRBV19 to TRBJ1-5, with 8 bases identical to TRBD1. The J segment lost 6 bases and the V segment lost 2 bases, leaving 6 bases of the junction unmatched. Germline V gene data show CDR1 as LNHDA and CDR2 as SQIVND (reference sequence). The CDR3 contains 15 residues. The DNA of the CDR3 is TGTGCCAGTAGTATACGGGCAGGGGGCGGTCAGCCCCAGCATTTT. It encodes CASSIRAGGGQPQHF.

The rearrangement joins TRBV15 to TRBJ1-1; D is possibly TRBD1 (6 bases). The germline gives CDR1 LNHNV, CDR2 YYDKDF (reference sequence). V lost 1 base to trimming and J lost 3 bases, with 12 bases between them. The CDR3 runs to 15 residues. CDR3: CATSRAGQLDTEAFF. The CDR3 DNA follows: TGTGCCACCAGCAGAGCTGGACAGTTGGACACTGAAGCTTTCTTT.

The sample holds one count of this clone. The chain is built from TRBV6-2 or TRBV6-3 and TRBJ2-7, with 9 bases identical to TRBD2. Germline V gives CDR1 MNHEY, CDR2 SVGEGT. V shed 1 base and J 4 bases; nucleotides not matched to a gene: 8. The CDR3 covers 16 residues. The CDR3 DNA reads TGTGCCAGCAGTTACTTAGCGGGAGTGGACATATACGAGCAGTACTTC. Translation: CASSYLAGVDIYEQYF.

This chain uses TRBV5-1 with TRBJ2-1; 7 bases align to TRBD2. The CDR3 runs 16 residues. Germline CDR1 SGHRS, CDR2 YFSETQ. V dropped 6 bases and J dropped 0; count of bases not matched to a gene: 9. This CDR3 reads CASKRTSPSSYNEQFF. Here the CDR3 DNA reads TGCGCCAGCAAACGGACTAGTCCAAGCTCCTACAATGAGCAGTTCTTC.

The rearrangement joins TRBV11-1 to TRBJ2-3; 10 nucleotides line up with TRBD2. This CDR3 is 17 amino acids long. Losses at the gene ends were 0 bases for V and 9 bases for J; bases not matched to a gene: 12. Per germline, CDR1 SGHAT and CDR2 FQDESV (reference sequence). CDR3 sequence reads: CASSLALSGGAPVTQYF. As DNA, the CDR3 is TGTGCCAGCAGCTTAGCGCTCAGCGGGGGGGCCCCGGTAACGCAGTATTTT.

The chain links TRBV3-1 (or the pseudogene TRBV3-2) to TRBJ2-2, with TRBD1 as a possible D gene (6 bases). The CDR3 consists of 15 residues. CDR1 is LGHDT and CDR2 is YNNKEL in the germline V gene (reference sequence). V was trimmed by 6 bases and J by 2 bases, leaving 13 bases between them. The CDR3 loop reads CASRWGLVNTGELFF. In nucleotides, the CDR3 is TGTGCCAGCAGGTGGGGGCTAGTCAACACCGGGGAGCTGTTTTTT.

The V and J genes are TRBV9 and TRBJ2-3; 7 positions agree with TRBD2. The CDR3 length is 15 residues. Germline V gives CDR1 SGDLS, CDR2 YYNGEE. V lost 6 bases, J lost 6 bases, and 13 bases stayed unmatched. The CDR3 region has the DNA TGTGCCAGCAACAACGGACGCCTGGGGGGGGATACGCAGTATTTT. Encoded protein: CASNNGRLGGDTQYF.

The chain links TRBV6-5 to TRBJ2-7; 9 bases match TRBD1. The V segment lost 6 bases and the J segment 2 bases; nucleotides outside the gene matches: 8. Germline V gives CDR1 MNHEY, CDR2 SVGAGI. The CDR3 runs to 15 residues. The CDR3 loop reads CASSPGTGFTYEQYF. CDR3 DNA sequence: TGTGCCAGCAGCCCCGGGACAGGGTTCACCTACGAGCAGTACTTC.

This chain links TRBV7-2 with TRBJ1-3; no clear D gene. CDR1 is SGHTA and CDR2 is FQGNSA in the germline V gene. The CDR3 has 16 residues. V lost 3 bases, J lost 0 bases, and 12 bases lay in between. CDR3 sequence reads: CASSLRRRFSGNTIYF. In DNA, the CDR3 is TGTGCCAGCAGCTTGAGGAGACGATTCTCTGGAAACACCATATATTTT.

The V gene is TRBV18, the J gene TRBJ1-2; maybe TRBD1 (6 bases). The germline V gene encodes CDR1 KGHSH and CDR2 LQKENI. The CDR3 consists of 16 residues. Trimming shortened V by 3 bases and J by 3 bases, and 17 bases separated the two germline ends. CDR3 coding DNA: TGTGCCAGCTCACCGAACGACAGGAGGATCCACTATGGCTACACCTTC. Protein sequence: CASSPNDRRIHYGYTF.